Listed below are T cell receptor beta chains from one sample, sequenced in a study of CD8 T cells in ankylosing spondylitis. TCRdb recomputed calls from the 5' RACE reads with MiXCR, one row per CDR3 protein. The sample includes some 290,000 distinct CDR3 sequences, about 20% seen only once; the top ten take about 8.2%. Input material: blood, either unsorted or a sorted T cell fraction (not recorded which). The receptors were gathered from a male donor with ankylosing spondylitis or in good health (not recorded which). Both conserved end residues are part of each CDR3. The order of the fields is V gene, J gene, CDR3 protein.

>TRBV3-1|TRBJ2-4
CASSPSGLKNIQYF
>TRBV19|TRBJ2-2
CASSADGNTGELFF
>TRBV20-1|TRBJ1-5
CSADEFGNQPQHF
>TRBV27|TRBJ2-5
CASKDGETQYF
>TRBV25-1|TRBJ1-6
CASSEVPSGSPLHF
>TRBV12-5|TRBJ1-4
CASGWDRVEKLFF
>TRBV7-2|TRBJ2-3
CASSLGGGGLKGDTQYF
>TRBV7-9|TRBJ2-2
CASSLWGQITGELFF
>TRBV12-3/TRBV12-4|TRBJ1-2
CASSLISNYGYTF
>TRBV20-1|TRBJ2-2
CSAPAGQGIGELFF
>TRBV12-3/TRBV12-4|TRBJ1-1
CASRIQGWTEAFF
>TRBV3-1|TRBJ2-1
CASSQLVRGPINEQFF
>TRBV18|TRBJ2-3
CASSPQTGWLDTQYF
>TRBV5-1|TRBJ2-1
CASSLAGGVLVNEQFF
>TRBV12-3/TRBV12-4|TRBJ2-3
CASSLGGRIDTQYF
>TRBV7-2|TRBJ2-1
CASSFVSSSYNEQFF
>TRBV7-3|TRBJ1-2
CASSSPRGGYTF
>TRBV7-9|TRBJ2-1
CASSNGGAGYEQFF
>TRBV5-1|TRBJ2-2
CASSIDGKNTGELFF
>TRBV4-2|TRBJ2-3
CASSQVLAGYTDTQYF
>TRBV20-1|TRBJ2-2
CSASQTSGSVGELFF
>TRBV12-3/TRBV12-4|TRBJ2-6
CASSPSWGSSGANVLTF